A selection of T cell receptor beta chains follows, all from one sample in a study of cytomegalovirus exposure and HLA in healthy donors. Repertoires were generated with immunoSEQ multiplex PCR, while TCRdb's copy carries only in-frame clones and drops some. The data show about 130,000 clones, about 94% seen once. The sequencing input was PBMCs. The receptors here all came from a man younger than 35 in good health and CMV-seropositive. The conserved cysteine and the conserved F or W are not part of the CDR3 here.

CDR3aa: ASSQPGKGETQY
v_gene: TRBV14
len: 12

CDR3aa: AISEFPGLAGGHGTQY
v_gene: TRBV10-3
len: 16

CDR3aa: SVEEGQQNIQY
v_gene: TRBV29-1
len: 11

CDR3aa: ASSLIVSGGPNTGELF
v_gene: TRBV7-8
len: 16

CDR3aa: SVPGQGGTEAF
v_gene: TRBV29-1
len: 11

CDR3aa: ASSLASGTDTQY
v_gene: TRBV5-4
len: 12

CDR3aa: ASSQLNGYEQY
v_gene: TRBV16
len: 11

CDR3aa: ASSLFVTSGDPYEQY
v_gene: TRBV5-6
len: 15

CDR3aa: ALRSAATDTQY
v_gene: TRBV10-3
len: 11

CDR3aa: ASSSGTGLLTGANVLT
v_gene: TRBV19
len: 16

CDR3aa: ASSLGLGTRNQPQH
v_gene: TRBV13
len: 14

CDR3aa: ASSRPGLAGEGSYNEQF
v_gene: TRBV28
len: 17

CDR3aa: ASSFLAEPTDTQY
v_gene: TRBV28
len: 13

CDR3aa: ASSDRARGQGSTEAF
v_gene: TRBV6-1
len: 15

CDR3aa: ASSISGTGSYEQY
v_gene: TRBV19
len: 13

CDR3aa: ASSLKAGGNYGYT
v_gene: TRBV27
len: 13

CDR3aa: SAVTSPDTQY
v_gene: TRBV29-1
len: 10

CDR3aa: AGSVGRRLEQY
v_gene: TRBV2
len: 11

CDR3aa: AWYGTSNYGYT
v_gene: TRBV30
len: 11

CDR3aa: SVGQGGTDTQY
v_gene: TRBV29-1
len: 11

CDR3aa: ASSEPIGLAGAGNEQF
v_gene: TRBV10-2
len: 16

CDR3aa: ATSTDRTSGPQETQY
v_gene: TRBV15
len: 15

CDR3aa: ASSFSGGSYNEQF
v_gene: TRBV7-9
len: 13

CDR3aa: ASSPRRAMNTEAF
v_gene: TRBV28
len: 13

CDR3aa: ASSWETSGLYQETQY
v_gene: TRBV5-8
len: 15

CDR3aa: ASSLRGWTEAF
v_gene: TRBV7-9
len: 11

CDR3aa: AWEGGLNEKLF
v_gene: TRBV30
len: 11

CDR3aa: AITSERGTDTQY
v_gene: TRBV10-3
len: 12

CDR3aa: ASSQNYEQY
v_gene: TRBV10-1
len: 9

CDR3aa: ASSLVLGGTEAF
v_gene: TRBV7-9
len: 12

CDR3aa: ASSVSGGNTEAF
v_gene: TRBV6-1
len: 12

CDR3aa: ASSSTSGRDSEQF
v_gene: TRBV18
len: 13

CDR3aa: ASSHDRNSYNEQF
v_gene: TRBV2
len: 13

CDR3aa: ASSHREGGYEQY
v_gene: TRBV4-1
len: 12

CDR3aa: ASSLTHSGRRDEQY
v_gene: TRBV28
len: 14

CDR3aa: ASSYPSAGETDTQY
v_gene: TRBV6-6
len: 14

CDR3aa: ASSWGQGKNIQY
v_gene: TRBV5-6
len: 12

CDR3aa: ASTAPTGTGQYEQY
v_gene: TRBV5-1
len: 14

CDR3aa: ASTLSQGASMGNQPQH
v_gene: TRBV7-9
len: 16

CDR3aa: ATILAGTPGEQF
v_gene: TRBV2
len: 12

CDR3aa: ASKTVTGAGSNQPQH
v_gene: TRBV19
len: 15